Listed below are T cell receptor beta chains from one sample, sequenced in a study of patients and donors after allogeneic stem cell transplantation. MiXCR was run by TCRdb on the RT-PCR reads, yielding one entry per CDR3 protein. The sample has fewer than 200,000 distinct CDR3 sequences, about 32% seen once. Sequencing input: blood, either unsorted or a sorted T cell fraction (not recorded which). These receptors were taken from a human donor who was either an allogeneic HSCT recipient or a stem cell or donor lymphocyte infusion donor (not recorded which). It is not recorded whose cells these are; they may come from a transplant donor. The CDR3 runs from the conserved cysteine through the conserved F or W. Expanded clones are given a class, and other clones once, few, many or no size at all.

v_gene: TRBV10-3
abundance: NA
j_gene: TRBJ2-5
CDR3aa: CAIKGQGGPETQYF

v_gene: TRBV6-6
abundance: few
j_gene: TRBJ2-1
CDR3aa: CASSYPFLAGGTNEQFF

v_gene: TRBV24-1
abundance: many
j_gene: TRBJ2-3
CDR3aa: CATGSDTDTQYF

v_gene: TRBV14
abundance: NA
j_gene: TRBJ1-1
CDR3aa: CASSQGWRATEAFF

v_gene: TRBV20-1
abundance: NA
j_gene: TRBJ2-7
CDR3aa: CSARSGLAAYEQYF

v_gene: TRBV3-1
abundance: many
j_gene: TRBJ1-2
CDR3aa: CASSQDPEGAIYTF

v_gene: TRBV7-2
abundance: few
j_gene: TRBJ1-5
CDR3aa: CASSPWTANPNQPQHF

v_gene: TRBV20-1
abundance: few
j_gene: TRBJ2-3
CDR3aa: CSARPRLAGGIDTQYF

v_gene: TRBV7-6
abundance: NA
j_gene: TRBJ2-1
CDR3aa: CASSFASGPNEQFF

v_gene: TRBV9
abundance: many
j_gene: TRBJ1-1
CDR3aa: CASSVHPDSTEAFF

v_gene: TRBV29-1
abundance: NA
j_gene: TRBJ2-6
CDR3aa: CSVDGTGTTGANVLTF

v_gene: TRBV7-9
abundance: NA
j_gene: TRBJ2-5
CDR3aa: CASSPTSGTHGETQYF

v_gene: TRBV12-3/TRBV12-4
abundance: few
j_gene: TRBJ2-7
CDR3aa: CASSLAYRSSYEQYF

v_gene: TRBV9
abundance: NA
j_gene: TRBJ2-1
CDR3aa: CASSVFGLAGEQEQFF

v_gene: TRBV5-1
abundance: NA
j_gene: TRBJ1-2
CDR3aa: CASPNPYLRDRGYYGYTF

v_gene: TRBV7-6
abundance: NA
j_gene: TRBJ2-2
CDR3aa: CASSRTSGVSRELFF

v_gene: TRBV3-1
abundance: NA
j_gene: TRBJ2-1
CDR3aa: CASSQGDEYNEQFF

v_gene: TRBV20-1
abundance: few
j_gene: TRBJ2-7
CDR3aa: CSARVSRYEQYF

v_gene: TRBV12-3/TRBV12-4
abundance: few
j_gene: TRBJ2-1
CDR3aa: CASRPEGLAGERYNEQFF

v_gene: TRBV27
abundance: NA
j_gene: TRBJ2-1
CDR3aa: CASSFGRGYHNEQFF

v_gene: TRBV12-3/TRBV12-4
abundance: NA
j_gene: TRBJ2-1
CDR3aa: CASRRLGLEGNEQFF

v_gene: TRBV4-3
abundance: NA
j_gene: TRBJ2-4
CDR3aa: CASSQLEAGGAGLYF

v_gene: TRBV5-1
abundance: NA
j_gene: TRBJ2-1
CDR3aa: CASSFVQGAWNEQFF

v_gene: TRBV4-1
abundance: NA
j_gene: TRBJ2-7
CDR3aa: CASSQEPSIYYEQYF

v_gene: TRBV13
abundance: NA
j_gene: TRBJ2-5
CDR3aa: CASSSVVLGTQYF

v_gene: TRBV3-1
abundance: NA
j_gene: TRBJ2-7
CDR3aa: CASSQQGIYEQYF

v_gene: TRBV25-1
abundance: NA
j_gene: TRBJ1-5
CDR3aa: CASRQGFQPQHF

v_gene: TRBV7-2
abundance: NA
j_gene: TRBJ1-5
CDR3aa: CASSLEGAGQPQHF

v_gene: TRBV6-2/TRBV6-3
abundance: few
j_gene: TRBJ2-7
CDR3aa: CATVLAGAYEQYF

v_gene: TRBV6-5
abundance: NA
j_gene: TRBJ2-7
CDR3aa: CASSFYTGRTYEQYF

v_gene: TRBV20-1
abundance: once
j_gene: TRBJ2-1
CDR3aa: CSARKLATSSYNEQFF

v_gene: TRBV7-9
abundance: few
j_gene: TRBJ2-5
CDR3aa: CASTRDRRETQYF

v_gene: TRBV9
abundance: few
j_gene: TRBJ1-1
CDR3aa: CASQGGADLKAFF

v_gene: TRBV6-6
abundance: many
j_gene: TRBJ1-1
CDR3aa: CASSFDRTEAFF

v_gene: TRBV18
abundance: NA
j_gene: TRBJ1-5
CDR3aa: CASSPDGVNQPQHF

v_gene: TRBV25-1
abundance: few
j_gene: TRBJ1-1
CDR3aa: CASTRQGGTEAFF

v_gene: TRBV28
abundance: NA
j_gene: TRBJ2-2
CDR3aa: CASSFLIRDTGELFF

v_gene: TRBV11-2
abundance: many
j_gene: TRBJ1-4
CDR3aa: CASSTRDGREKLFF

v_gene: TRBV20-1
abundance: NA
j_gene: TRBJ2-2
CDR3aa: CSASRSRGATGELFF

v_gene: TRBV5-1
abundance: NA
j_gene: TRBJ2-7
CDR3aa: CASSLDRATYEQYF

v_gene: TRBV6-2/TRBV6-3
abundance: NA
j_gene: TRBJ2-1
CDR3aa: CASSYSASTGNEQFF

v_gene: TRBV5-1
abundance: NA
j_gene: TRBJ1-6
CDR3aa: CASSLGDPNSPLHF

v_gene: TRBV5-1
abundance: many
j_gene: TRBJ1-4
CDR3aa: CASKDTEVEKLFF

v_gene: TRBV27
abundance: NA
j_gene: TRBJ2-1
CDR3aa: CASSRTLSRDEQFF

v_gene: TRBV10-2
abundance: many
j_gene: TRBJ2-1
CDR3aa: CASRDTGVQFF

v_gene: TRBV6-2/TRBV6-3
abundance: NA
j_gene: TRBJ2-7
CDR3aa: CASSSRLAPTYEQYF